The clone carrying this T cell receptor beta chain was seen just once. What it binds is not known. This specimen belongs to a study of TIL therapy for anti-PD-1-resistant metastatic lung cancer. Overall study context: Tumors had a median PD-L1 proportion score of less than 6.5%. Median tumor mutation burden was 1.5 mutations per megabase.

Overall study results and limits: Treatment-naive, never-smoker and oncogene-addicted patients were overrepresented in this highly selected cohort.

CDR1 is LNHDA, CDR2 SQIVND, per germline (reference sequence). After removal of 9 bases from V and 9 bases from J, the junction contained 10 bases not matched to a gene. This CDR3 is 14 amino acids long. This was the immunoSEQ v3 assay. Sequencing depth was around 1.9 million read pairs for survey level, about 5-6.5 million for deep. This table comes from immunoSEQ multiplex PCR, and its TCRdb copy is limited to in-frame clones, with some not included. This sample has around 55,000 clones, with about 81% found just once. Time point specified: pre-treatment sample, taken before nivolumab and TIL therapy.

Sequences were derived from blood, sampled at baseline. This receptor was identified in a person aged 25 to 79 with non-small cell lung cancer. The V gene is TRBV19, the J gene TRBJ2-1; 11 bases align to TRBD2. This CDR3 is CASTGSSGRVEQFF. CDR3 coding DNA: TGTGCCAGCACCGGTAGTAGCGGGAGGGTTGAGCAGTTCTTC.